This T cell receptor (beta chain) was obtained from a study of blood T cell repertoires in COVID-19. Study-wide context: Nucleic acid was either cDNA or gDNA, and it came from T cells, B-cell-depleted T cells, or PBMCs.

Germline V gene data show CDR1 as SEHNR and CDR2 as FQNEAQ (reference sequence). V lost 3 bases to trimming and J lost 5 bases, with 15 bases between them. This CDR3 region has 15 residues. Sequenced by immunoSEQ multiplex PCR; TCRdb stores in-frame clones only, minus some. This table holds a few hundred thousand clones, more than 90% found once. Participants were aged about 18 to 100 years, lived in roughly 23 US areas, and enrolled virtually. The clonotype was recovered from a woman aged 25-40 years who had recovered from COVID-19. The rearrangement links TRBV7-9 to TRBJ2-3; possibly TRBD2 for D (5 bases). The sequenced material came from PBMCs or T cells enriched from blood (not recorded which). CDR3: CASSLEAAARDTQYF. DNA for the CDR3: TGTGCCAGCAGCTTGGAAGCAGCGGCTCGAGATACGCAGTATTTT.